The entry that follows covers one TCR beta chain sequence. Its antigen remains unidentified. The data stem from a study of radiotherapy plus CTLA-4 blockade in lung cancer. About the research overall: Objective responses were recorded in about 17% of patients, with disease control recorded in approximately 34%.

TCRdb keeps only in-frame clones here, not all; method: immunoSEQ multiplex PCR. The data contain about 72,000 clones, more than 75% of them singletons. The CDR3 totals 13 residues. V lost 0 bases and J 7 bases, leaving 7 bases between the germline ends. Per germline, CDR1 SGHVS and CDR2 FNYEAQ. Overall study results and limits: Early blood T cell clone changes and increased post-radiation serum interferon-beta were reportedly the strongest response predictors. TCR clones originating in tumors grew in number in blood after radiotherapy plus ipilimumab.

This clonotype originated in a human donor with non-small cell lung cancer who had a complete response to radiotherapy plus ipilimumab. This sample comprised peripheral blood, obtained from a patient treated with radiotherapy plus ipilimumab. The chain combines TRBV7-6 with TRBJ1-5, with D perhaps TRBD1 (5 bases). The CDR3 loop is CASSLAGGQPQHF. The CDR3, as DNA: TGTGCCAGCAGCTTAGCGGGGGGGCAGCCCCAGCATTTT.